The 10 T cell receptor beta chains presented below share a single source sample, sequenced in a study of blood T cell repertoires in COVID-19. Using immunoSEQ multiplex PCR, the repertoire was profiled, and TCRdb retains in-frame clones only, with some absent. Of about 80,000 clones listed, 78% were seen once; the top ten hold approximately 15%. Material for sequencing was peripheral blood. Receptors were obtained from a human donor in a cohort sampled during active COVID-19.

This rearrangement joins TRBV24-1 to TRBJ2-1; 11 bases match TRBD2. Germline CDR1 and CDR2: KGHDR and SFDVKD. The CDR3 totals 16 residues. V gave up 4 bases and J gave up 2 bases; unmatched junction bases: 3. The CDR3 nucleotides are TGTGCCACCAGTGAGCGACTAGCGGGGACCTACAATGAGCAGTTCTTC. This codes for CATSERLAGTYNEQFF.

The chain employs TRBV28 and TRBJ1-3; D is perhaps TRBD1 (5 bases). This CDR3 is built from 15 residues. V dropped 3 bases and J dropped 0 bases, with 9 bases sitting between them. Germline-derived CDR1 and CDR2 are MDHEN and SYDVKM. CDR3 DNA sequence: TGTGCCAGCAGTTTTGCGGGGGGCTCTGGAAACACCATATATTTT. Its protein product is CASSFAGGSGNTIYF.

The J gene is TRBJ1-2, the V gene TRBV29-1, with 10 nucleotides matching TRBD1. The CDR3 extends over 17 amino acids. Germline V gives CDR1 SQVTM, CDR2 ANQGSEA. V was pared by 0 bases and J by 4 bases, with 11 bases of the junction left unmatched. DNA of the CDR3: TGCAGCGTTGAAGATCTAGATCGGGGGACAGGGGTCTATGGCTACACCTTC. Translation: CSVEDLDRGTGVYGYTF. Filled out from reference TRBV29-1 and TRBJ1-2, the complete variable domain reads SAVISQKPSRDICQRGTSLTIQCQVDSQVTMMFWYRQQPGQSLTLIATANQGSEATYESGFVIDKFPISRPNLTFSTLTVSNMSPEDSSIYLCSVEDLDRGTGVYGYTFGSGTRLTVV.

This clone was picked up a small number of times. The genes are TRBV7-8 and TRBJ2-1, with 7 bases lining up with TRBD2. In germline, CDR1 is SGHVS, CDR2 FQNEAQ. This CDR3 region has 19 residues. V lost 2 bases, J lost 8 bases, and 21 bases stayed unmatched. This chain's CDR3 is CASSLLARDVSGAWDEQFF. The CDR3 DNA follows: TGTGCCAGCAGCTTACTAGCACGGGACGTCAGCGGGGCGTGGGATGAGCAGTTCTTC.

The V gene is TRBV5-6, the J gene TRBJ1-1; D not certain. The CDR3 spans 13 residues. Trimming pared 0 bases from V and 5 bases from J, leaving 8 bases between. The germline CDR1 and CDR2 sequences are SGHDT and YYEEEE. DNA of the CDR3: TGTGCCAGCAGCTTGGATACTAGAACTGAAGCTTTCTTT. Translating it yields CASSLDTRTEAFF.

V is TRBV9 and J is TRBJ2-7; TRBD2 aligns across 10 bases. The CDR3 is 16 amino acids. Germline V gives CDR1 SGDLS, CDR2 YYNGEE. Germline trimming cut 1 base from V and 2 bases from J; bases unmatched to any gene: 6. In DNA form, the CDR3 reads TGTGCCAGCAGCGTATTTGCTAGCGGGGGTCCCTACGAGCAGTACTTC. Its translation: CASSVFASGGPYEQYF.

This chain connects TRBV19 to TRBJ2-5, with TRBD2 as a possible D gene (5 bases). Trimming removed 0 bases at V and 1 base at J, with 12 bases between. CDR1 LNHDA and CDR2 SQIVND come from the germline V gene (reference sequence). The CDR3 spans 16 residues. In DNA form, the CDR3 reads TGTGCCAGTAGTATAGAAATGGGGAGTCTCCAAGAGACCCAGTACTTC. This encodes CASSIEMGSLQETQYF.

The gene calls are TRBV5-4 and TRBJ2-7, with 10 bases aligning to TRBD2. CDR1 is SGHNT and CDR2 is YYREEE in the germline V gene (reference sequence). V shed 0 bases and J 3 bases; nucleotides not matched to a gene: 3. The CDR3 is 15 residues long. The CDR3 DNA follows: TGTGCCAGCAGCTTGGGGACTAGCGGCTTCTACGAGCAGTACTTC. Its protein is CASSLGTSGFYEQYF.

The J gene is TRBJ1-6, the V gene TRBV18, with 8 bases matching TRBD1. J gave up 10 bases and V 0 bases, and 5 bases lay outside the gene matches. Germline CDR1 reads KGHSH; CDR2 reads LQKENI. The CDR3 is made up of 15 amino acids. The CDR3, as DNA: TGTGCCAGCTCACCACCGACAGGGACAGGATCACCCCTCCACTTT. Amino acids: CASSPPTGTGSPLHF.

The rearrangement uses TRBV6-5 and TRBJ1-3; weak D call: TRBD1 (6 bases). Germline V lookup: CDR1 MNHEY, CDR2 SVGAGI. Trimming left V 6 bases short and J 3 bases short, with 6 bases between. The CDR3 is 12 residues long. The chain's CDR3 is CASRGGGNTIYF. DNA of the CDR3: TGTGCCAGCAGAGGGGGTGGAAACACCATATATTTT.